The T cell receptor beta chain under discussion was sequenced for a study of CD8 T cells in ankylosing spondylitis. Study-wide findings and caveats: Prior work had noted some motif variants in reactive arthritis blood and synovial fluid. Ankylosing spondylitis blood appeared to carry a characteristic TCR beta motif of under ten highly homologous variants. As for the disease-linked clones, they showed a CD8+ phenotype and occurred at relatively low frequencies in peripheral blood.

The V and J ends lost 3 bases and 1 base respectively, with 10 bases between them. The germline CDR1 and CDR2 sequences are KGHDR and SFDVKD. CDR3 length: 15 amino acids. As for this clonotype: Its antigen is as yet unknown.

For TCR beta, libraries came from quantitative 5'-RACE with molecular barcodes. TCRdb called the 5' RACE reads again in MiXCR, with one record for every CDR3 protein. Of approximately 150,000 distinct CDR3 sequences listed, 40% to 50% are singletons. The chain employs TRBV24-1 and TRBJ2-3; possibly TRBD2 for D (6 bases). This clonotype was obtained from a male donor with ankylosing spondylitis. Input material: synovial fluid, either unsorted or a sorted T cell fraction (not recorded which). The DNA of the CDR3 is TGTGCCACCAGTGATGGGAGGCGGGGCACAGATACGCAGTATTTT. Translating gives CATSDGRRGTDTQYF.